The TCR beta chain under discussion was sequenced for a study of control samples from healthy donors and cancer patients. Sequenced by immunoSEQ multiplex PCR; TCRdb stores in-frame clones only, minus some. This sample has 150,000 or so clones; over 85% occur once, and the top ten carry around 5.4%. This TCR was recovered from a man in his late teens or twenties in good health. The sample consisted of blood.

The CDR3 loop is CASSSRQGAAVADTQYF. CDR3 nucleotides: TGCGCCAGCAGCTCCCGACAGGGGGCCGCAGTCGCAGATACGCAGTATTTT. The chain joins TRBV5-1 to TRBJ2-3, with TRBD1 identical over 10 bases. Germline V CDR1 and CDR2: SGHRS, YFSETQ. The CDR3 is 17 amino acids. The ends lost 3 bases at V and 4 bases at J; junction bases unmatched: 11. Full variable domain (outside the CDR3, taken from reference TRBV5-1 and TRBJ2-3): KAGVTQTPRYLIKTRGQQVTLSCSPISGHRSVSWYQQTPGQGLQFLFEYFSETQRNKGNFPGRFSGRQFSNSRSEMNVSTLELGDSALYLCASSSRQGAAVADTQYFGPGTRLTVL.